The next 32 T cell receptor beta chains were all read from a single sample in a study of shared clonotypes between healthy human individuals. Libraries were prepared by immunoSEQ multiplex PCR; TCRdb keeps only in-frame clonotypes and omits some of them. The data show 520,000 or so clones, with more than 65% seen just once and over 10% held by the top ten. The specimen sequenced was PBMCs. These receptors all stem from a woman aged 40 to 50 in good health. Some clones in this sample may be carry-over from other donors' samples.

The J gene is TRBJ2-7, the V gene TRBV28, with no clear D. Germline V CDR1 and CDR2: MDHEN, SYDVKM. V was pared by 5 bases and J by 7 bases, with 15 bases between. The CDR3 has 13 amino acids. CDR3 sequence: CASSLSLVREQYF. CDR3 DNA sequence: TGTGCCAGCAGTCTAAGTCTAGTGAGGGAGCAGTACTTC. Full variable domain (remainder filled in from reference TRBV28 and TRBJ2-7): DVKVTQSSRYLVKRTGEKVFLECVQDMDHENMFWYRQDPGLGLRLIYFSYDVKMKEKGDIPEGYSVSREKKERFSLILESASTNQTSMYLCASSLSLVREQYFGPGTRLTVT.

The V and J genes are TRBV11-3 and TRBJ2-3; unclear D gene. Germline loops: CDR1 SGHNT, CDR2 YENEEA. V gave up 6 bases and J gave up 2 bases, with 15 bases separating them. This CDR3 is built from 15 residues. The CDR3 region is CASSISAAYTDTQYF. The DNA of the CDR3 is TGTGCCAGCAGTATAAGTGCGGCCTACACAGATACGCAGTATTTT.

This clone turned up a few times. The chain is built from TRBV7-2 and TRBJ1-1; unclear D gene. V dropped 0 bases and J dropped 7 bases, with 9 bases sitting between them. The CDR3 has 13 amino acids. Germline V gene lookup returns CDR1 SGHTA and CDR2 FQGNSA. The CDR3 spells CASSLARWNEAFF. DNA of the CDR3: TGTGCCAGCAGCTTAGCGCGTTGGAATGAAGCTTTCTTT.

This chain uses TRBV5-1 with TRBJ1-4; D is perhaps TRBD1 (5 bases). Trimming removed 1 base from V and 7 bases from J, with 17 bases in between. The CDR3 has 16 residues. Germline values: CDR1 SGHRS, CDR2 YFSETQ. CDR3 residues: CASSLRVRDGREKLFF. CDR3 in DNA: TGCGCCAGCAGCTTGAGAGTCAGGGACGGTCGTGAAAAACTGTTTTTT.

As to this clone: Being one base from a much bigger clone, this may be a read error. In the same sample, other DNA sequences code for this CDR3. V and J are TRBV7-8 and TRBJ2-3, with D unclear. Germline V gene lookup returns CDR1 SGHVS and CDR2 FQNEAQ. V dropped 0 bases and J dropped 5 bases, with 0 bases sitting between them. The CDR3 runs 11 residues. The CDR3 DNA follows: TGTGCCAGCAGCTTAGCAGATACGCAGTATTTT. This sequence encodes CASSLADTQYF.

The table lists this clone with a count of one. The V gene is TRBV5-1, the J gene TRBJ1-1; D gene ambiguous. Per germline, CDR1 SGHRS and CDR2 YFSETQ. The CDR3 has 15 residues. Trimming pared 0 bases from V and 1 base from J, leaving 10 bases between. CDR3 sequence: CASSLASVANTEAFF. CDR3 DNA sequence: TGCGCCAGCAGCTTGGCCAGCGTAGCGAACACTGAAGCTTTCTTT.

The V call is TRBV9, the J call TRBJ2-7; a weak D match, TRBD1 (5 bases). V was shortened by 0 bases and J by 6 bases, with 10 bases between the two germline ends. CDR3 length: 13 amino acids. Germline CDR1 reads SGDLS; CDR2 reads YYNGEE. The chain's CDR3 is CASSVDAGREQYF. The CDR3 DNA sequence: TGTGCCAGCAGCGTAGATGCAGGGCGCGAGCAGTACTTC.

The V call is TRBV5-1, the J call TRBJ2-1, with a weak D call TRBD1 (6 bases). In germline, CDR1 is SGHRS, CDR2 YFSETQ. Trimming pared 4 bases from V and 4 bases from J, leaving 12 bases between. This CDR3 has 14 residues. The CDR3 sequence: CASSPEGGYNEQFF. The CDR3, as DNA: TGCGCCAGCAGCCCAGAAGGGGGATACAATGAGCAGTTCTTC.

The rearrangement joins TRBV27 to TRBJ2-7; D uncertain. Trimming removed 2 bases from V and 2 bases from J, with 7 bases in between. Germline V gene data show CDR1 as MNHEY and CDR2 as SMNVEV (reference sequence). The CDR3 contains 13 residues. The CDR3: CASSLEFPYEQYF. CDR3 DNA: TGTGCCAGCAGTTTAGAGTTCCCCTACGAGCAGTACTTC.

The genes are TRBV7-2 and TRBJ1-2; no firm D call. The germline V gene has CDR1 SGHTA and CDR2 FQGNSA. Trimming took off 2 bases at V and 3 bases at J, with 7 bases between the two ends. CDR3 length: 13 residues. This CDR3 is CASSLRADYGYTF. Here the CDR3 DNA reads TGTGCCAGCAGCTTAAGGGCAGACTATGGCTACACCTTC.

The chain links TRBV5-6 to TRBJ2-1; D remains ambiguous. V lost 4 bases and J lost 6, with 20 bases in between. Germline V gene data show CDR1 as SGHDT and CDR2 as YYEEEE. The CDR3 runs 16 residues. The CDR3, as DNA: TGTGCCAGCAGCCGTAAAACCGGGTCTCATCCCAATGAGCAGTTCTTC. It specifies CASSRKTGSHPNEQFF.

The V and J genes are TRBV15 and TRBJ1-5, with TRBD1 matching over 8 bases. Per germline, CDR1 LNHNV and CDR2 YYDKDF (reference sequence). The CDR3 is made up of 16 amino acids. J lost 2 bases, V lost 2 bases, and 5 bases had no gene match. The CDR3 nucleotides read TGTGCCACCAGCAGATACCAGGGGGCTGGCAATCAGCCCCAGCATTTT. Its protein product is CATSRYQGAGNQPQHF. The whole variable domain, remainder taken from reference TRBV15 and TRBJ1-5, is DAMVIQNPRYQVTQFGKPVTLSCSQTLNHNVMYWYQQKSSQAPKLLFHYYDKDFNNEADTPDNFQSRRPNTSFCFLDIRSPGLGDTAMYLCATSRYQGAGNQPQHFGDGTRLSIL.

The chain links TRBV5-1 to TRBJ2-1; D possibly corresponds to TRBD2 (5 bases). The V end lost 0 bases, the J end lost 6 bases, and 13 bases lay between the germline ends. The germline gives CDR1 SGHRS, CDR2 YFSETQ. This CDR3 comprises 15 residues. The CDR3: CASSLVGGPVNEQFF. In nucleotides, the CDR3 is TGCGCCAGCAGCTTGGTTGGAGGACCAGTCAATGAGCAGTTCTTC.

CDR3 amino acids: CASGGLGEQYF. DNA of the CDR3: TGTGCCAGCGGGGGGCTTGGTGAGCAGTACTTC. The rearrangement joins TRBV28 to TRBJ2-7; D tentatively reads TRBD1 or TRBD2 (6 bases each). CDR1 MDHEN and CDR2 SYDVKM come from the germline V gene. This CDR3 is 11 amino acids long. The V gene lost 8 bases and the J gene lost 7 bases, with 12 bases spanning the gap. Together with reference TRBV28 and TRBJ2-7, the CDR3 gives the full variable domain: DVKVTQSSRYLVKRTGEKVFLECVQDMDHENMFWYRQDPGLGLRLIYFSYDVKMKEKGDIPEGYSVSREKKERFSLILESASTNQTSMYLCASGGLGEQYFGPGTRLTVT.

The genes are TRBV5-1 and TRBJ2-5; 7 positions match TRBD1. J gave up 5 bases and V 4 bases, and 5 bases lay outside the gene matches. CDR1 is SGHRS, CDR2 YFSETQ, per germline. CDR3 size: 13 residues. CDR3 protein: CASSPRGMETQYF. In DNA form, the CDR3 reads TGCGCCAGCAGCCCCAGGGGGATGGAGACCCAGTACTTC.

The chain employs TRBV5-1 and TRBJ1-1; the D gene is possibly TRBD1 (6 bases). V gave up 4 bases and J gave up 8 bases, with 21 bases separating them. This CDR3 spans 15 amino acids. Germline loops: CDR1 SGHRS, CDR2 YFSETQ. CDR3 loop: CASSRFFGTKEEAFF. CDR3 nucleotide sequence: TGCGCCAGCAGCCGATTCTTTGGGACAAAAGAAGAAGCTTTCTTT.

This rearrangement joins TRBV19 to TRBJ2-7; TRBD2 matches 12 bases. The germline CDR1 and CDR2 sequences are LNHDA and SQIVND (reference sequence). The CDR3 is made up of 15 amino acids. V was clipped by 3 bases and J by 6 bases; unmatched bases: 6. The CDR3 loop reads CASSMTTSGSREQYF. As DNA, the CDR3 is TGTGCCAGTAGTATGACGACTAGCGGGAGCCGCGAGCAGTACTTC.

This clone has a single count. J is TRBJ2-7 and V is TRBV7-3, with D perhaps matching TRBD2 (6 bases). CDR1 is SGHTA, CDR2 FQGTGA, per germline. V lost 0 bases, J lost 3 bases, and 15 bases lay in between. This CDR3 region has 16 residues. The CDR3 DNA follows: TGTGCCAGCAGCTTAACAGGGACTTCTTCACTCTACGAGCAGTACTTC. This sequence encodes CASSLTGTSSLYEQYF.

The chain carries TRBV15 and TRBJ2-4, with TRBD2 matching 11 bases. CDR3 size: 17 residues. Germline V gives CDR1 LNHNV, CDR2 YYDKDF (reference sequence). The junction had 6 bases not matched to a gene; V was cut back by 0 bases and J by 5 bases. CDR3: CATSRDTSGRGENIQYF. The CDR3 bases are TGTGCCACCAGCAGAGATACTAGCGGGAGAGGTGAAAACATTCAGTACTTC.

The chain combines TRBV6-4 with TRBJ2-3, with 14 bases fitting TRBD2. Germline V gene lookup returns CDR1 MRHNA and CDR2 SNTAGT. The CDR3 has 13 residues. Trimming at V came to 6 bases and at J to 14 bases, leaving 7 bases not matched to a gene. The CDR3 loop is CASRPGLAGELYF. The CDR3, as DNA: TGTGCCAGCAGGCCGGGACTAGCGGGAGAATTGTATTTT.

V gene TRBV9 combines with J gene TRBJ2-7; TRBD2 might be the D (5 bases). Trimming took 3 bases from V and 3 from J, leaving 16 bases between them. This CDR3 is 15 amino acids long. Germline V lookup: CDR1 SGDLS, CDR2 YYNGEE. In DNA, the CDR3 is TGTGCCAGCAGCGGTCGCCCCTTAGGGAGCTACGAGCAGTACTTC. Its translation: CASSGRPLGSYEQYF.

The chain joins TRBV11-2 to TRBJ2-7; either TRBD1 or TRBD2 may supply D (6 bases each). The length of the CDR3 is 15 residues. V was cut by 1 base and J by 4 bases, with 14 bases left in between. Germline V gives CDR1 SGHAT, CDR2 FQNNGV. CDR3 nucleotides: TGTGCCAGCAGCTTAGCTGAGGGGGACTGGTACGAGCAGTACTTC. This sequence encodes CASSLAEGDWYEQYF.

V gene TRBV11-3 combines with J gene TRBJ2-7, with a weak D call TRBD2 (5 bases). The CDR3 is made up of 15 amino acids. V shed 5 bases and J shed 2 bases, with 16 bases lying between them. Germline V lookup: CDR1 SGHNT, CDR2 YENEEA. CDR3 protein: CASSPRGSSPYEQYF. The CDR3 DNA reads as TGTGCCAGCAGCCCCCGGGGAAGTTCTCCCTACGAGCAGTACTTC.

The rearrangement uses TRBV6-1 and TRBJ1-2; no definite D call. Trimming cost V 5 bases and J 4 bases, with 11 bases left between them. Germline CDR1 reads MNHNS; CDR2 reads SASEGT. The CDR3 loop spans 13 amino acids. The CDR3 is CASSYLGSYGYTF. The CDR3 DNA reads as TGTGCCAGCAGTTATCTGGGGTCCTATGGCTACACCTTC.

V gene TRBV14 combines with J gene TRBJ2-7; 14 bases fit TRBD2. The CDR3 is made up of 14 amino acids. CDR1 is SGHDN, CDR2 FVKESK, per germline. The ends lost 5 bases at V and 7 bases at J; junction bases unmatched: 4. CDR3 nucleotide sequence: TGTGCCAGCAGCAAGGGACTAGCGGGAGTTGAGCAGTACTTC. Its protein is CASSKGLAGVEQYF.

The rearrangement joins TRBV29-1 to TRBJ1-4; a possible D gene is TRBD1 (5 bases). CDR3 size: 15 residues. With 5 bases removed from V and 0 bases from J, the gap between germline ends came to 13 bases. Looked up from germline, CDR1 is SQVTM and CDR2 is ANQGSEA. The CDR3 coding sequence is TGCAGCGTTAAAATCGGGGGGGCAACTAATGAAAAACTGTTTTTT. Encoded protein: CSVKIGGATNEKLFF. Full variable domain (outside the CDR3, taken from reference TRBV29-1 and TRBJ1-4): SAVISQKPSRDICQRGTSLTIQCQVDSQVTMMFWYRQQPGQSLTLIATANQGSEATYESGFVIDKFPISRPNLTFSTLTVSNMSPEDSSIYLCSVKIGGATNEKLFFGSGTQLSVL.

The chain links TRBV5-1 to TRBJ2-7; 8 bases align to TRBD2. Per the germline V gene, CDR1 is SGHRS and CDR2 is YFSETQ. J was trimmed by 3 bases and V by 1 base; bases with no gene match: 15. The CDR3 is 18 amino acids. As DNA, the CDR3 is TGCGCCAGCAGCTTGTTAATTAATTTTCGGGAGGGTTACTACGAGCAGTACTTC. Residues: CASSLLINFREGYYEQYF.

Of note for this clone: A read error is possible here, since a much larger clone lies one base away. In nucleotides, the CDR3 is TGCGCCAGCAGTGGGACGGGGTTCTCCTACGAGCAGTACTTC. This codes for CASSGTGFSYEQYF. The chain links TRBV10-2 to TRBJ2-7; D is possibly TRBD2 (5 bases). The V gene lost 4 bases and the J gene lost 0 bases, with 10 bases spanning the gap. Germline loops: CDR1 WSHSY, CDR2 SAAADI. The CDR3 totals 14 residues.

The V and J genes are TRBV11-2 and TRBJ1-3; D is undetermined. Germline V lookup: CDR1 SGHAT, CDR2 FQNNGV. V was trimmed by 3 bases and J by 0 bases, leaving 12 bases between them. This CDR3 has 16 residues. The CDR3 loop reads CASSFEVVLSGNTIYF. CDR3 DNA sequence: TGTGCCAGCAGCTTCGAAGTGGTTCTCTCTGGAAACACCATATATTTT.

This chain connects TRBV7-2 to TRBJ2-1; 10 bases align to TRBD1. The CDR3 contains 15 residues. The V and J ends lost 5 bases and 3 bases, in that order; junction bases with no gene match: 4. Germline-derived CDR1 and CDR2 are SGHTA and FQGNSA. CDR3 protein: CASSEDRGNYNEQFF. CDR3 DNA: TGTGCCAGCAGCGAGGACAGGGGGAACTACAATGAGCAGTTCTTC.

The J gene is TRBJ1-2, the V gene TRBV29-1, with D unresolved. V was clipped by 2 bases and J by 4 bases, with 8 bases between them. Germline V gives CDR1 SQVTM, CDR2 ANQGSEA. The CDR3 is 12 amino acids. The CDR3 protein is CSVEWGSYGYTF. The CDR3 DNA follows: TGCAGCGTTGAATGGGGTAGCTATGGCTACACCTTC.

This chain links TRBV5-1 with TRBJ2-5; the D gene could be TRBD1 or TRBD2 (6 bases each). CDR3 length: 15 residues. The germline gives CDR1 SGHRS, CDR2 YFSETQ. Trimming removed 0 bases from V and 1 base from J, with 10 bases in between. The CDR3 DNA follows: TGCGCCAGCAGCTTGGTACGGGGGCGCCAAGAGACCCAGTACTTC. Translated: CASSLVRGRQETQYF.